A selection of T cell receptor beta chains follows, all from one sample in a study of T cell responses to AZD1222 COVID-19 vaccine. Method: immunoSEQ multiplex PCR; TCRdb's copy keeps in-frame clones and lacks some. This repertoire shows under 300,000 clones, over 90% found once; its top ten account for less than 0.6%. Sequencing was performed on peripheral blood, taken on day 0 of AZD1222 vaccination. The receptor set was obtained from an adult in good health. CDR3s include the opening cysteine and the closing phenylalanine or tryptophan. The D gene is left open where the match is weak. The size field is filled for only some rows; it gives once, few, many or a size class.

CASSQVGGYNEQFF	TGTGCCAGCAGCCAAGTGGGGGGGTACAATGAGCAGTTCTTC	14	once	TRBD2	TRBV3-1/TRBV3-2	TRBJ2-1
CASSQDRGHYEQYF	TGTGCCAGCAGCCAAGACAGGGGGCATTACGAGCAGTACTTC	14	.	TRBD1	TRBV4-2	TRBJ2-7
CASSLERSSYNEQFF	TGTGCCAGCAGCTTAGAAAGGAGCTCCTACAATGAGCAGTTCTTC	15	.	.	TRBV11-2	TRBJ2-1
CASSLTGEEAFF	TGTGCCAGCAGCCTTACAGGGGAGGAAGCTTTCTTT	12	.	TRBD1	TRBV4-2	TRBJ1-1
CASLRGLDTEAFF	TGTGCCAGCCTAAGGGGGCTGGACACTGAAGCTTTCTTT	13	.	TRBD1	TRBV11-1	TRBJ1-1
CASDPPRTGGRRGNEKLFF	TGTGCCAGCGACCCCCCTCGGACAGGGGGCCGTAGGGGTAATGAAAAACTGTTTTTT	19	once	TRBD1	TRBV5-6	TRBJ1-4
CSAGPTGRTGELFF	TGCAGCGCGGGGCCCACAGGGCGCACCGGGGAGCTGTTTTTT	14	medium-sized	.	TRBV29-1	TRBJ2-2
CASSQDWDRKAFF	TGCGCCAGCAGCCAAGACTGGGACAGAAAAGCTTTCTTT	13	.	TRBD1	TRBV4-1	TRBJ1-1
CATRAGGDTGELFF	TGTGCCACACGGGCGGGAGGAGACACCGGGGAGCTGTTTTTT	14	once	TRBD2	TRBV10-3	TRBJ2-2
CASSVLSGTVYGYTF	TGTGCCAGCAGCGTTCTTTCCGGGACAGTTTATGGCTACACCTTC	15	.	TRBD1	TRBV9	TRBJ1-2
CASSSFNHRDRGPYEQYF	TGTGCCAGCAGTTCATTCAACCACCGGGACAGGGGGCCCTACGAGCAGTACTTC	18	.	TRBD1	TRBV28	TRBJ2-7
CASSLEDEIALHF	TGTGCCAGCAGCTTAGAAGACGAGATAGCCCTCCACTTT	13	.	.	TRBV7-9	TRBJ1-6
CASSSEGGARERWNSPLHF	TGTGCCAGCAGCTCAGAGGGGGGGGCCAGGGAGCGTTGGAATTCACCCCTCCACTTT	19	.	.	TRBV11-2	TRBJ1-6
CASSPGLPRETQYF	TGTGCCAGCAGCCCGGGACTGCCTAGGGAGACCCAGTACTTC	14	.	.	TRBV6-5	TRBJ2-5
CASSQGLVDEQFF	TGTGCCAGCAGCCAGGGACTAGTGGATGAGCAGTTCTTC	13	.	TRBD2	TRBV2	TRBJ2-1